This is a list of T cell receptor beta chains from one sample in a study of T-cell memory formation after mild COVID-19. One entry per CDR3 protein results from TCRdb running MiXCR on the 5' RACE reads. The data contain around 36,000 distinct CDR3 sequences, approximately 10% of them seen just once; the ten biggest clones take up about 32%. The sequenced sample was PBMCs or a T cell subset sorted from them (not recorded which). The receptors shown here come from a man aged 18 to 29 who had mild COVID-19 (a few samples of this study predate the infection). Cell type and time point are not known. CDR3s include the opening cysteine and the closing phenylalanine or tryptophan. A D gene is named only where the DNA matches it firmly. Clone size, where shown, is once, few, many, or a class for clones that have expanded.

D	J	size	V	CDR3	DNA
TRBD1	TRBJ2-7	.	TRBV5-1	CASSWAPPDRGNDEQYF	TGCGCCAGCAGCTGGGCCCCTCCGGACAGGGGTAACGACGAGCAGTACTTC
.	TRBJ2-7	many	TRBV7-9	CASSFWALSYEQYF	TGTGCCAGCAGCTTTTGGGCCCTCTCCTACGAGCAGTACTTC
.	TRBJ2-3	many	TRBV29-1	CSVGEDTQYF	TGCAGCGTGGGGGAAGATACGCAGTATTTT
.	TRBJ2-7	.	TRBV2	CASSSTVDNYEQYF	TGTGCCAGCAGTTCGACAGTAGACAACTACGAGCAGTACTTC
TRBD1	TRBJ2-3	many	TRBV5-1	CASSLSPTGGWDTQYF	TGCGCCAGCAGCTTGTCCCCCACAGGGGGCTGGGATACGCAGTATTTT
.	TRBJ2-7	.	TRBV11-2	CASSLDRRVTHYEQYF	TGTGCCAGCAGCTTAGATCGTCGGGTAACCCACTACGAGCAGTACTTC
.	TRBJ1-1	many	TRBV21-1	CASSKGGTEAFF	TGTGCCAGCAGCAAAGGGGGCACTGAAGCTTTCTTT
.	TRBJ2-5	many	TRBV6-2/TRBV6-3	CASTWGGDETQYF	TGTGCCAGCACCTGGGGGGGCGACGAGACCCAGTACTTC
TRBD2	TRBJ2-5	many	TRBV2	CASSGTSGETQYF	TGTGCCAGCTCTGGGACTAGCGGCGAGACCCAGTACTTC
.	TRBJ1-1	many	TRBV5-1	CASSLDPAGLTKAFF	TGCGCCAGCAGCTTGGATCCCGCTGGCCTCACTAAAGCTTTCTTT
.	TRBJ1-4	many	TRBV7-9	CASRGDPGVANEKLFF	TGTGCCAGCAGGGGGGACCCCGGCGTGGCTAATGAAAAACTGTTTTTT
TRBD2	TRBJ2-3	medium-sized	TRBV3-1	CASSGFGGEGSPTDTQYF	TGTGCCAGCAGCGGGTTTGGTGGGGAGGGATCACCCACAGATACGCAGTATTTT
.	TRBJ2-1	many	TRBV5-1	CASSFALDIRASNEQFF	TGCGCCAGCAGCTTCGCCTTGGACATTAGAGCTAGCAATGAGCAGTTCTTC
.	TRBJ1-1	many	TRBV5-6	CASSFARHWNTEAFF	TGTGCCAGCAGCTTCGCTAGACACTGGAACACTGAAGCTTTCTTT
.	TRBJ1-1	many	TRBV27	CASSTARTSEAFF	TGTGCCAGCAGTACCGCGAGGACTTCTGAAGCTTTCTTT
.	TRBJ1-2	many	TRBV4-3	CASSQRNYGYTF	TGCGCCAGCAGCCAGAGGAACTATGGCTACACCTTC
.	TRBJ1-3	.	TRBV7-2	CASSPFSQAGNTIYF	TGTGCCAGCAGTCCTTTCTCACAGGCTGGAAACACCATATATTTT
.	TRBJ1-4	many	TRBV18	CASQTAATNEKLFF	TGTGCCAGCCAAACAGCCGCAACTAATGAAAAACTGTTTTTT
TRBD2	TRBJ2-1	many	TRBV20-1	CSARVQAGEYNEQFF	TGCAGTGCTAGAGTGCAAGCGGGGGAGTACAATGAGCAGTTCTTC
.	TRBJ2-7	.	TRBV7-6	CASSLGGRLSPYEQYF	TGTGCCAGCAGCTTAGGGGGACGTCTCAGCCCCTACGAGCAGTACTTC
.	TRBJ1-3	many	TRBV11-2	CASSSRWAGSSGNTIYF	TGTGCCAGCAGCTCCCGCTGGGCGGGCAGCTCTGGAAACACCATATATTTT
.	TRBJ2-3	.	TRBV7-9	CASRTGSSTDTQYF	TGTGCCAGCAGAACAGGGTCTAGCACAGATACGCAGTATTTT
TRBD2	TRBJ2-3	many	TRBV6-2/TRBV6-3	CASSHSGGATDTQYF	TGTGCCAGCAGTCATAGCGGGGGGGCCACAGATACGCAGTATTTT
TRBD1	TRBJ2-2	.	TRBV12-3/TRBV12-4	CASSFQGAAGELFF	TGTGCCAGCAGTTTCCAGGGGGCGGCCGGGGAGCTGTTTTTT
TRBD1	TRBJ2-6	many	TRBV6-2/TRBV6-3	CASSPGGSGANVLTF	TGTGCCAGCAGCCCAGGGGGCTCTGGGGCCAACGTCCTGACTTTC
TRBD1	TRBJ2-3	once	TRBV2	CASGLGQGSDTQYF	TGTGCCAGCGGGCTAGGACAGGGATCAGATACGCAGTATTTT
TRBD2	TRBJ2-5	.	TRBV12-3/TRBV12-4	CASSVAGGQETQYF	TGTGCCAGCAGCGTAGCGGGGGGGCAAGAGACCCAGTACTTC
.	TRBJ2-1	.	TRBV6-5	CASSHPSEYGAEQFF	TGTGCCAGCAGTCACCCCTCTGAGTACGGGGCTGAGCAGTTCTTC
TRBD2	TRBJ2-1	many	TRBV12-3/TRBV12-4	CASSGGGGTTEQFF	TGTGCCAGCAGTGGGGGCGGGGGGACTACTGAGCAGTTCTTC
.	TRBJ1-5	many	TRBV7-2	CASSLSVGNQPQHF	TGTGCCAGCAGCTTATCTGTGGGGAATCAGCCCCAGCATTTT
TRBD2	TRBJ2-5	many	TRBV10-3	CASLPSGGAQETQYF	TGTGCCAGCCTCCCTAGCGGGGGGGCCCAAGAGACCCAGTACTTC
.	TRBJ1-1	many	TRBV5-1	CASSSLNPGKTEAFF	TGCGCCAGCAGCTCCCTTAACCCAGGGAAAACTGAAGCTTTCTTT
.	TRBJ1-5	many	TRBV7-9	CASSLNSNQPQHF	TGTGCCAGCAGCCTGAATAGCAATCAGCCCCAGCATTTT
TRBD1	TRBJ1-2	many	TRBV6-5	CASNPTGGVYGYTF	TGTGCCAGCAACCCCACAGGGGGCGTCTATGGCTACACCTTC
.	TRBJ2-3	.	TRBV6-5	CASRRGELSTDTQYF	TGTGCCAGCAGGAGGGGGGAATTGAGCACAGATACGCAGTATTTT
.	TRBJ2-5	many	TRBV7-2	CASSPVPQETQYF	TGTGCCAGCAGCCCCGTCCCCCAAGAGACCCAGTACTTC
TRBD2	TRBJ2-1	many	TRBV28	CASSSGAYNEQFF	TGTGCCAGTTCTAGCGGGGCCTACAATGAGCAGTTCTTC
.	TRBJ2-5	medium-sized	TRBV3-1	CASSQDPRVREETQYF	TGTGCCAGCAGCCAAGATCCTCGGGTGCGGGAAGAGACCCAGTACTTC
.	TRBJ2-6	many	TRBV6-4	CASSDSKSGANVLTF	TGTGCCAGCAGTGACTCGAAATCTGGGGCCAACGTCCTGACTTTC